These 21 T cell receptor beta chains were sequenced from one sample in a study of multiple sclerosis patients with progressive multifocal leukoencephalopathy. The repertoire was sequenced with immunoSEQ multiplex PCR; TCRdb's copy has only in-frame clones and lacks some. The data show tens of thousands of clones, 85% to 90% seen once. Time point noted: before natalizumab initiation. Sequenced material: PBMCs. The receptors here all came from a human donor with multiple sclerosis.

The genes are TRBV27 and TRBJ1-2, with D maybe TRBD1 (6 bases). Germline V gene data show CDR1 as MNHEY and CDR2 as SMNVEV (reference sequence). Trimming shortened V by 5 bases and J by 4 bases, and 17 bases separated the two germline ends. The CDR3 sequence is 15 residues long. CDR3 in amino acids: CASSPFPGAGYGYTF. CDR3 sequence (DNA): TGTGCCAGCAGTCCTTTCCCGGGGGCAGGCTATGGCTACACCTTC.

This clone turned up a few times. As DNA, the CDR3 is TGCGCCAGCAGCGCGGGAACAGGGGTAGGTCAGCCCCAGCATTTT. Translating gives CASSAGTGVGQPQHF. This chain links TRBV5-1 with TRBJ1-5, with TRBD1 matching 7 bases. The V and J ends lost 4 bases and 6 bases, in that order; junction bases with no gene match: 10. Germline lookup yields CDR1 SGHRS and CDR2 YFSETQ. CDR3 size: 15 residues.

This chain uses TRBV5-1 with TRBJ2-7; TRBD2 matches 10 bases. The CDR3 is 15 amino acids. Germline CDR1 reads SGHRS; CDR2 reads YFSETQ. Trimming removed 0 bases from V and 4 bases from J; junction bases left unmatched: 4. In DNA form, the CDR3 reads TGCGCCAGCAGCTTGGTGGATAGCGGGGGGTACGAGCAGTACTTC. As protein: CASSLVDSGGYEQYF.

A single count supports this clone. The chain is built from TRBV6-6 and TRBJ1-1; a possible D gene is TRBD1 (6 bases). V shed 4 bases and J shed 0 bases, with 9 bases lying between them. CDR1 is MNHNY, CDR2 SVGAGI, per germline (reference sequence). The CDR3 contains 14 residues. The CDR3 loop reads CASSFDRLNTEAFF. The CDR3 DNA sequence: TGTGCCAGCAGTTTCGACAGGTTGAACACTGAAGCTTTCTTT.

The chain has TRBV9 and TRBJ2-7, with 10 bases aligning to TRBD1. Germline CDR1 is SGDLS and CDR2 is YYNGEE. The V and J ends lost 2 bases and 2 bases, in that order; junction bases with no gene match: 1. There are 14 residues in the CDR3. This CDR3 reads CASSVGTGAYEQYF. Here the CDR3 DNA reads TGTGCCAGCAGCGTGGGGACAGGGGCCTACGAGCAGTACTTC.

This clone came up once. The rearrangement links TRBV11-2 to TRBJ2-7; D perhaps matches TRBD1 (6 bases). Germline CDR1 SGHAT, CDR2 FQNNGV. This CDR3 spans 16 amino acids. V dropped 1 base and J dropped 0 bases, with 13 bases sitting between them. This CDR3 is CASSLVTGTYSYEQYF. CDR3 coding DNA: TGTGCCAGCAGCTTAGTAACCGGGACATACTCCTACGAGCAGTACTTC.

This chain joins TRBV6-5 and TRBJ1-4, with 8 positions matching TRBD1. CDR1 and CDR2 from the germline V gene are MNHEY and SVGAGI. V gave up 4 bases and J gave up 6 bases; unmatched junction bases: 7. The CDR3 loop spans 15 amino acids. The CDR3 sequence: CASSSTGGVDEKLFF. CDR3 DNA: TGTGCCAGCAGTTCAACAGGGGGTGTTGATGAAAAACTGTTTTTT.

The V call is TRBV6-1, the J call TRBJ1-6; 8 bases are a match to TRBD1. Germline CDR1 and CDR2: MNHNS and SASEGT. The V segment lost 4 bases and the J segment 7 bases; nucleotides outside the gene matches: 6. The length of the CDR3 is 15 residues. The CDR3 protein is CASSGQDRANSPLHF. CDR3 sequence (DNA): TGTGCCAGCAGTGGGCAGGACAGGGCAAATTCACCCCTCCACTTT.

The rearrangement joins TRBV10-2 to TRBJ2-5, with 10 bases lining up with TRBD2. The CDR3 has 16 residues. Trimming took 2 bases from V and 2 from J; bases not matched to a gene: 5. The germline gives CDR1 WSHSY, CDR2 SAAADI. CDR3 DNA sequence: TGCGCCAGCAGTGAGGGAGGTAGCGGGGGGCAAGAGACCCAGTACTTC. Protein product: CASSEGGSGGQETQYF.

V gene TRBV11-3 combines with J gene TRBJ1-1; TRBD1 aligns across 10 bases. V lost 5 bases, J lost 3 bases, and 15 bases stayed unmatched. The CDR3 has 18 residues. The germline V gene has CDR1 SGHNT and CDR2 YENEEA. CDR3 sequence reads: CASSPRQGATEWDTEAFF. As DNA, the CDR3 is TGTGCCAGCAGCCCACGACAGGGGGCAACGGAGTGGGACACTGAAGCTTTCTTT.

The gene calls are TRBV18 and TRBJ2-1, with TRBD1 matching over 9 bases. CDR1 KGHSH and CDR2 LQKENI come from the germline V gene. Trimming at V came to 2 bases and at J to 2 bases, leaving 1 base not matched to a gene. The CDR3 is made up of 15 amino acids. The CDR3 nucleotides are TGTGCCAGCTCACCAAGGGACAGGGCCTACAATGAGCAGTTCTTC. This sequence encodes CASSPRDRAYNEQFF.

The V call is TRBV7-9, the J call TRBJ1-1, with D possibly being TRBD1 (5 bases). The V end lost 5 bases, the J end lost 11 bases, and 15 bases lay between the germline ends. The germline gives CDR1 SEHNR, CDR2 FQNEAQ (reference sequence). The CDR3 is 12 residues long. The DNA for the CDR3 is TGTGCCAGCAGCCCCCGAAGGGGATCGGCTTTCTTT. Amino acid sequence: CASSPRRGSAFF. Together with reference TRBV7-9 and TRBJ1-1, the CDR3 gives the full variable domain: DTGVSQNPRHKITKRGQNVTFRCDPISEHNRLYWYRQTLGQGPEFLTYFQNEAQLEKSRLLSDRFSAERPKGSFSTLEIQRTEQGDSAMYLCASSPRRGSAFFGQGTRLTVV.

The rearrangement joins TRBV2 to TRBJ2-3; 7 bases match TRBD1. CDR3 length equals 15 residues. V was pared by 7 bases and J by 3 bases, with 10 bases of the junction left unmatched. The germline gives CDR1 SNHLY, CDR2 FYNNEI. CDR3 residues: CASIQGQDWTDTQYF. The CDR3 coding sequence is TGTGCCAGCATTCAAGGACAGGATTGGACAGATACGCAGTATTTT. Together with reference TRBV2 and TRBJ2-3, the CDR3 gives the full variable domain: EPEVTQTPSHQVTQMGQEVILRCVPISNHLYFYWYRQILGQKVEFLVSFYNNEISEKSEIFDDQFSVERPDGSNFTLKIRSTKLEDSAMYFCASIQGQDWTDTQYFGPGTRLTVL.

This sequence joins TRBV6-6 and TRBJ2-7; no clear D gene. V was shortened by 6 bases and J by 3 bases, with 12 bases between the two germline ends. The CDR3 runs 13 residues. Germline values: CDR1 MNHNY, CDR2 SVGAGI (reference sequence). CDR3 amino acids: CASRRSDLYEQYF. CDR3 sequence (DNA): TGTGCCAGCAGACGTTCGGACCTCTACGAGCAGTACTTC.

This clone was picked up a small number of times. The rearrangement uses TRBV7-3 and TRBJ2-7; 11 nucleotides agree with TRBD2. The germline CDR1 and CDR2 sequences are SGHTA and FQGTGA. The CDR3 totals 16 residues. The junction had 7 bases not matched to a gene; V was cut back by 4 bases and J by 2 bases. This CDR3 reads CASSSIAGGPPYEQYF. The CDR3 DNA follows: TGTGCCAGCAGCTCTATAGCGGGGGGGCCTCCCTACGAGCAGTACTTC.

The chain recombines TRBV4-2 with TRBJ2-5, with 15 bases matching TRBD2. The length of the CDR3 is 18 residues. V dropped 5 bases and J dropped 5; count of bases not matched to a gene: 12. Germline CDR1 and CDR2: LGHNA and YNFKEQ. CDR3 protein: CASSSTWTSGGAGETQYF. Here the CDR3 DNA reads TGTGCCAGCAGCTCGACATGGACTAGCGGGGGGGCAGGGGAGACCCAGTACTTC.

The V gene is TRBV4-3, the J gene TRBJ2-2; D might be TRBD1 (6 bases). The CDR3 totals 16 residues. CDR1 LGHNA and CDR2 YSLEER come from the germline V gene. Trimming shortened V by 1 base and J by 14 bases, and 23 bases separated the two germline ends. The CDR3 here is CASSQGSEGAGAPLFF. The CDR3 DNA follows: TGCGCCAGCAGCCAAGGGTCAGAGGGCGCAGGGGCACCCCTGTTTTTT.

This rearrangement joins TRBV7-2 to TRBJ2-5, with D unresolved. Germline V gene lookup returns CDR1 SGHTA and CDR2 FQGNSA. The CDR3 has 13 amino acids. V was shortened by 4 bases and J by 5 bases, with 11 bases between the two germline ends. For the CDR3, the DNA is TGTGCCAGCAGCTCAAGTTCGTGGGAGACCCAGTACTTC. It codes for CASSSSSWETQYF.

The genes are TRBV2 and TRBJ2-5, with no clear D. V was clipped by 7 bases and J by 5 bases, with 14 bases between them. The CDR3 runs to 13 residues. The germline CDR1 and CDR2 sequences are SNHLY and FYNNEI. In DNA, the CDR3 is TGTGCCAGCAATCCCCTGCGCTTGGAGACCCAGTACTTC. Protein sequence: CASNPLRLETQYF.

CDR3 bases: TGTGCCAGCAGTGAAGTAGCGGGGGGGCCAAATGAGCAGTTCTTC. Translating gives CASSEVAGGPNEQFF. V is TRBV6-1 and J is TRBJ2-1; 11 nucleotides line up with TRBD2. Germline V gene lookup returns CDR1 MNHNS and CDR2 SASEGT. The CDR3 runs 15 residues. V was clipped by 1 base and J by 7 bases; unmatched bases: 3.

The chain recombines TRBV6-5 with TRBJ1-2, with a possible D match to TRBD1 (5 bases). Trimming pared 5 bases from V and 6 bases from J, leaving 16 bases between. In germline, CDR1 is MNHEY, CDR2 SVGAGI. The CDR3 is made up of 14 amino acids. CDR3 sequence (DNA): TGTGCCAGCAGTACCCTCGGGGTACAGGATGGCTACACCTTC. The encoded protein is CASSTLGVQDGYTF.